The clone carrying this T cell receptor beta chain was counted only a few times. Here immunoSEQ multiplex PCR was the method, and the copy in TCRdb shows in-frame clones only, minus some. The data hold about 50,000 clones, with nearly 90% observed a single time. The CDR3 totals 12 residues. Germline V gene data show CDR1 as SQVTM and CDR2 as ANQGSEA. V was cut by 2 bases and J by 6 bases, with 10 bases left in between. Time point here: pre-reinfection, 55 to 20 weeks before reinfection detection. Sorted cells were sequenced directly ex vivo without any in vitro expansion. This sample is drawn from a study of memory CD8 T cells in hepatitis C reinfection.

The rearrangement uses TRBV29-1 and TRBJ1-1, with D perhaps TRBD1 (6 bases). This TCR was sampled from a man aged 18-30 years with hepatitis C virus infection. The sequenced sample was naive CD8+ T cells sorted from blood. The CDR3 loop is CSVETGNAEAFF. In DNA, the CDR3 is TGCAGCGTTGAAACAGGGAATGCTGAAGCTTTCTTT.